Listed below are T cell receptor beta chains from one sample, sequenced in a study of T cells in Graves' hyperthyroidism and ophthalmopathy. TCRdb passed the multiplex PCR reads through MiXCR, listing each CDR3 protein once. The sample has roughly 580,000 distinct CDR3 sequences, around 13% seen once. The sequencing sample was made of blood. The receptors shown here come from a woman under 40 with Graves' hyperthyroidism that later progressed to Graves' ophthalmopathy. Both conserved end residues are part of each CDR3. The D gene is left open where the match is weak. Rows give clone size only sometimes, using once, few, many, or a class for an expanded clone.

abundance: many; j_gene: TRBJ2-7; v_gene: TRBV7-2; len: 12; d_gene: -; CDR3nt: TGTGCCAGCAGTTTAGGGTCCTACGAGCAGTACTTC; CDR3aa: CASSLGSYEQYF
abundance: many; j_gene: TRBJ1-5; v_gene: TRBV19; len: 12; d_gene: -; CDR3nt: TGTGCCACTGAAACTGGTAGGCAGCCCCAGCATTTT; CDR3aa: CATETGRQPQHF
abundance: few; j_gene: TRBJ1-1; v_gene: TRBV27; len: 14; d_gene: TRBD1; CDR3nt: TGTGCCAGCAGTTCGAATGACAGGGGGCAGGTGGCTTTCTTT; CDR3aa: CASSSNDRGQVAFF
abundance: once; j_gene: TRBJ2-1; v_gene: TRBV20-1; len: 15; d_gene: TRBD2; CDR3nt: TGCAGTCTTCGACTAGCGGGAGGTCATTTCAATGAGCAGTTCTTC; CDR3aa: CSLRLAGGHFNEQFF
abundance: many; j_gene: TRBJ2-7; v_gene: TRBV7-2; len: 15; d_gene: -; CDR3nt: TGTGCCAGCAGCTTGTTAGGAGGGGGCGTTTACGAGCAGTACTTC; CDR3aa: CASSLLGGGVYEQYF
abundance: -; j_gene: TRBJ2-7; v_gene: TRBV5-1; len: 15; d_gene: TRBD2; CDR3nt: TGCGCCAGCAGCCTTCAGGACGGGAGGATCACCGAGCAGTACTTC; CDR3aa: CASSLQDGRITEQYF
abundance: many; j_gene: TRBJ2-5; v_gene: TRBV24-1; len: 16; d_gene: -; CDR3nt: TGTGCCACCAGTGATTTGAAGGGGATGGGAGGAGAGACCCAGTACTTC; CDR3aa: CATSDLKGMGGETQYF
abundance: many; j_gene: TRBJ1-5; v_gene: TRBV12-3/TRBV12-4; len: 14; d_gene: -; CDR3nt: TGTGCCAGCAGTTCAACAGGGCTAGGGCAGCCCCAGCATTTT; CDR3aa: CASSSTGLGQPQHF
abundance: many; j_gene: TRBJ2-6; v_gene: TRBV28; len: 17; d_gene: TRBD1; CDR3nt: TGTGCCAGCAGTTCTCCTGCGACAGGGACTGGGGCCAACGTCCTGACTTTC; CDR3aa: CASSSPATGTGANVLTF
abundance: -; j_gene: TRBJ2-1; v_gene: TRBV24-1; len: 17; d_gene: -; CDR3nt: TGTGCCACCAGTGGAACTGCGGGATTAAGCTCCTACAATGAGCAGTTCTTC; CDR3aa: CATSGTAGLSSYNEQFF
abundance: many; j_gene: TRBJ1-1; v_gene: TRBV12-3/TRBV12-4; len: 13; d_gene: -; CDR3nt: TGTGCCACTCGGCGTAAGGGGAGCACTGAAGCTTTCTTT; CDR3aa: CATRRKGSTEAFF
abundance: many; j_gene: TRBJ2-3; v_gene: TRBV20-1; len: 14; d_gene: -; CDR3nt: TGCAGTGGTCGGGGTTCCCCGGGCACAGATACGCAGTATTTT; CDR3aa: CSGRGSPGTDTQYF
abundance: many; j_gene: TRBJ2-3; v_gene: TRBV11-2; len: 14; d_gene: -; CDR3nt: TGTGCCAGCAGCTTAGAACTAGCAACAGATACGCAGTATTTT; CDR3aa: CASSLELATDTQYF
abundance: many; j_gene: TRBJ2-1; v_gene: TRBV2; len: 16; d_gene: TRBD1; CDR3nt: TGTGCCAGCAGTCCCGGGACAGGGCCCACACCAAATGAGCAGTTCTTC; CDR3aa: CASSPGTGPTPNEQFF
abundance: many; j_gene: TRBJ2-7; v_gene: TRBV6-1; len: 14; d_gene: TRBD1; CDR3nt: TGTGCCAGCAGCCCGGGACAGTACCACTACGAGCAGTACTTC; CDR3aa: CASSPGQYHYEQYF
abundance: -; j_gene: TRBJ1-3; v_gene: TRBV5-1; len: 14; d_gene: -; CDR3nt: TGCGCCAGCAGCTTGGGGACAGAAGGAAACACCATATATTTT; CDR3aa: CASSLGTEGNTIYF
abundance: many; j_gene: TRBJ1-1; v_gene: TRBV5-6; len: 15; d_gene: TRBD1; CDR3nt: TGTGCCAGCACCCTGAACAGGGGGCGAGGCACTGAAGCTTTCTTT; CDR3aa: CASTLNRGRGTEAFF
abundance: -; j_gene: TRBJ2-1; v_gene: TRBV6-2/TRBV6-3; len: 13; d_gene: -; CDR3nt: TGTGCCAGCAGTTTGGACACGTACAATAAGCAGTTCTTC; CDR3aa: CASSLDTYNKQFF
abundance: -; j_gene: TRBJ2-3; v_gene: TRBV11-2; len: 18; d_gene: -; CDR3nt: TGTGCCAGCAGCTTAGGACCCCGGGCCAGTCTAAGCACAGATACGCAGTATTTT; CDR3aa: CASSLGPRASLSTDTQYF
abundance: -; j_gene: TRBJ2-5; v_gene: TRBV19; len: 14; d_gene: -; CDR3nt: TGTGCCAGTTCGAAGGACAGTTCCCAAGAGACCGAGTACTTC; CDR3aa: CASSKDSSQETEYF
abundance: many; j_gene: TRBJ2-1; v_gene: TRBV3-1; len: 19; d_gene: TRBD1; CDR3nt: TGTGCCAGCAGCCCACGATCAACACCAACCAGACAGGGGGGAAATGAGCAGTTCTTC; CDR3aa: CASSPRSTPTRQGGNEQFF
abundance: many; j_gene: TRBJ2-7; v_gene: TRBV13; len: 13; d_gene: -; CDR3nt: TGTGCCAGCAGCCCCCAACGGGCGTACGAGCAGTACTTC; CDR3aa: CASSPQRAYEQYF
abundance: many; j_gene: TRBJ2-7; v_gene: TRBV11-2; len: 16; d_gene: -; CDR3nt: TGTGCCAGCAGCCCCTGGGGACCGCCGAGCTCCTACGAGCAGTACTTC; CDR3aa: CASSPWGPPSSYEQYF
abundance: once; j_gene: TRBJ2-3; v_gene: TRBV2; len: 14; d_gene: TRBD2; CDR3nt: TGTGCCAGCAGTCTAATAGCGGGAGTAGATACGCAGTATTTT; CDR3aa: CASSLIAGVDTQYF
abundance: few; j_gene: TRBJ2-7; v_gene: TRBV5-1; len: 16; d_gene: -; CDR3nt: TGCGCCAGCAGCTTGGCCCCACTTCCCGAAGTCTACGAGCAGTACTTC; CDR3aa: CASSLAPLPEVYEQYF
abundance: -; j_gene: TRBJ2-7; v_gene: TRBV9; len: 15; d_gene: -; CDR3nt: TGTGCCAGCAGCGTCGGGGGGACAGAATTCTACGAGCAGTACTTC; CDR3aa: CASSVGGTEFYEQYF
abundance: many; j_gene: TRBJ2-3; v_gene: TRBV7-3; len: 15; d_gene: -; CDR3nt: TGTGCCAGCAGCCCCCGGACAGTTAGCACAGATACGCAGTATTTT; CDR3aa: CASSPRTVSTDTQYF